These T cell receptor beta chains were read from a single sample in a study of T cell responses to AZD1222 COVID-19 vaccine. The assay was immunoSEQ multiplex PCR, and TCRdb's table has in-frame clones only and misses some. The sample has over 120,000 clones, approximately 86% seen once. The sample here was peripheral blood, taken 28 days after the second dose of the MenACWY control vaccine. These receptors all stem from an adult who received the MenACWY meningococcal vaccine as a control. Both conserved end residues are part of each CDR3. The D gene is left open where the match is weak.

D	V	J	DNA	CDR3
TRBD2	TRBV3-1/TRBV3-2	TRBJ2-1	TGTGCCAGCAGCCAAGATTTTCCGAGCGGGGGTTCCTACAATGAGCAGTTCTTC	CASSQDFPSGGSYNEQFF
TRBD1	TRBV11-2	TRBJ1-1	TGTGCCAGCAGCTTGGGACAGGGCAATTGGAACACTGAAGCTTTCTTT	CASSLGQGNWNTEAFF
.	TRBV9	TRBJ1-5	TGTGCCAGCAGCCCGGACTCAAATCAGCCCCAGCATTTT	CASSPDSNQPQHF
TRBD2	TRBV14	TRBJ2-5	TGTGCCAGCAGCCGAAGGTGGAGCGGGAGGGGAGAGACCCAGTACTTC	CASSRRWSGRGETQYF
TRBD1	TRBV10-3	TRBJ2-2	TGTGCCATCACTGGACAGGTCACCGGGGAGCTGTTTTTT	CAITGQVTGELFF
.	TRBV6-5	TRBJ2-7	TGTGCCAGCAACGACCCCTCACAGGCTAGCGTTTACTTC	CASNDPSQASVYF
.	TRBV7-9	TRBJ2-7	TGTGCCAGCAGCCTCGCCGATGGGGGGCGCTCCTACGAGCAGTACTTC	CASSLADGGRSYEQYF
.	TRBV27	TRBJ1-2	TGTGCCAGCAGTCCCAGAGGAGGGGGACCCTATGGCTACACCTTC	CASSPRGGGPYGYTF
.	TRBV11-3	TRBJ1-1	TGTGCCAGCAGGCTGAACCGGGCCCCAGGGAGAGCTTTCTTT	CASRLNRAPGRAFF
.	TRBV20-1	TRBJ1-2	TGCAGTGCTAGTCAGACTTTCTATGGCTACACCTTC	CSASQTFYGYTF
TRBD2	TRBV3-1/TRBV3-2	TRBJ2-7	TGTGCCAGCAGCCAAGGTAGCGGGAGGGACGAGCAGTACTTC	CASSQGSGRDEQYF
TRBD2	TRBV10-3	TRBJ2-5	TGTGCCATCAGTGAGTTTGGCGGGAGAGGGGAGACCCAGTACTTC	CAISEFGGRGETQYF
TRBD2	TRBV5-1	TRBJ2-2	TGCGCCAGCAGCTTGGACCGTCTAGCGGGAGGGGGTACCGGGGAGCTGTTTTTT	CASSLDRLAGGGTGELFF
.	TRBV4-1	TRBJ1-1	TGCGCCAGCAGCCGAGACGGACTCTACACTGAAGCTTTCTTT	CASSRDGLYTEAFF
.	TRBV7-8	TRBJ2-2	TGTGCCAGCGAAGATGGACTGGGGCTATCCGGGGAGCTGTTTTTT	CASEDGLGLSGELFF
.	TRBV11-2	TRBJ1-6	TGTGCCAGCAGCTTACCAGGGTTGGGGTCACCCCTCCACTTT	CASSLPGLGSPLHF
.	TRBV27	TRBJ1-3	TGTGCCAGCAGTAGGGACACTCGCTCTGGAAACACCATATATTTT	CASSRDTRSGNTIYF
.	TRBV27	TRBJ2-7	TGTGCCAGCAGTTCGATATCTGGGATCTACGAGCAGTACTTC	CASSSISGIYEQYF
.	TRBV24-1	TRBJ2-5	TGTGCCACCAGTGATTTGCAGGGGCCTGGAGAGACCCAGTACTTC	CATSDLQGPGETQYF
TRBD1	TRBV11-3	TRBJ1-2	TGTGCCAGCAGCTCTCCAGGGGGCAGGGGATATGGCTACACCTTC	CASSSPGGRGYGYTF
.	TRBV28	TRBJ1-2	TGTGCCAGCAGTTTTGATCCCACAGGAGCTAACTATGGCTACACCTTC	CASSFDPTGANYGYTF
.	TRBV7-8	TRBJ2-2	TGTGCCAGCAGCTTGTCGGGACCGAGGGCCGGGGAGCTGTTTTTT	CASSLSGPRAGELFF
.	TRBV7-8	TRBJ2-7	TGTGCCAGCAGCTTAGGGGCGGGGACCCTTTACGAGCAGTACTTC	CASSLGAGTLYEQYF
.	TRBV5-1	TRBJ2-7	TGCGCCAGCAGCTTGGACCCTACCTCCGAGCAGTACTTC	CASSLDPTSEQYF
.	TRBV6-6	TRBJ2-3	TGTGCCAGCAGTCCTCCAGGGGCAGATACGCAGTATTTT	CASSPPGADTQYF
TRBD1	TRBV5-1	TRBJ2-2	TGCGCCAGCAGGGCAGGGGGCATGAACACCGGGGAGCTGTTTTTT	CASRAGGMNTGELFF
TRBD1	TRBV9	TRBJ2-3	TGTGCCAGCAGCGCAAACGCAGGGGGCGCTACAGATACGCAGTATTTT	CASSANAGGATDTQYF
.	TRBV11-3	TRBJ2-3	TGTGCCAGCAGCTTAGATCGAGACACAGATACGCAGTATTTT	CASSLDRDTDTQYF
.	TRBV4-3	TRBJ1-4	TGCGCCAGCAGCCAAGTATCTGGAATCGGGGGTCGGGGGGAAAAACTGTTTTTT	CASSQVSGIGGRGEKLFF
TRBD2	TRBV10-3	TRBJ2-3	TGTGCCACGCTAGAATTTGGTAGCGGGGACGCGCAGTATTTT	CATLEFGSGDAQYF
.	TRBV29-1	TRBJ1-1	TGCAGCGTCGTGACCCCGGGCACTGAAGCTTTCTTT	CSVVTPGTEAFF
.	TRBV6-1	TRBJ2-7	TGTGCCAGCAGTGAAGCGGGAAAAGGTGGCTACGAGCAGTACTTC	CASSEAGKGGYEQYF
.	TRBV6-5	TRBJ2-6	TGTGCCAGCAGCCTGGACGGACCTGGGGCCAACGTCCTGACTTTC	CASSLDGPGANVLTF